A selection of T cell receptor beta chains follows, all from one sample in a study of early T cells in non-severe SARS-CoV-2 infection. TCRdb ran MiXCR on the 5' RACE reads and lists one entry per CDR3 protein. The table has 36,000 or so distinct CDR3 sequences, 4.1% seen once; the top ten hold about 5.5%. Specimen: whole blood. Receptors originate from an adult who was a healthcare worker with PCR-confirmed SARS-CoV-2 infection or an uninfected control (not recorded which). CDR3s include the opening cysteine and the closing phenylalanine or tryptophan. A D gene is named only where the DNA matches it firmly. Expanded clones are given a class, and other clones once, few, many or no size at all.

v_call	d_call	j_call	clone_size	cdr3_nt	cdr3_aa
TRBV6-5	NA	TRBJ2-3	NA	TGTGCCAGCAGTTACTCAGGGGGAGGCACAGATACGCAGTATTTT	CASSYSGGGTDTQYF
TRBV7-9	NA	TRBJ2-5	many	TGTGCCAGCAGTTCCGGCGGCCGAGAGACCCAGTACTTC	CASSSGGRETQYF
TRBV20-1	NA	TRBJ1-2	NA	TGCAGTGCCATGGTCGGGGTCCGCTATGGCTACACCTTC	CSAMVGVRYGYTF
TRBV27	NA	TRBJ2-3	many	TGTGCCAGCACACAGAGGGCCGAAGATACGCAGTATTTT	CASTQRAEDTQYF
TRBV19	NA	TRBJ2-3	many	TGTGCCACAGTACGGACAGACCAAGATACGCAGTATTTT	CATVRTDQDTQYF
TRBV7-9	TRBD2	TRBJ2-3	many	TGTGCCAGCAGCCCCAGACTAGCAAGCGGGGATACGCAGTATTTT	CASSPRLASGDTQYF
TRBV12-3/TRBV12-4	NA	TRBJ2-7	many	TGTGCCAGCAGTTTAGCCGCTTTCGGTGATCAGTACTTC	CASSLAAFGDQYF
TRBV19	NA	TRBJ2-1	few	TGTGCCAGTAGTATAGATAACCTCGCGGTCCTGGGCAATGAGCAGTTCTTC	CASSIDNLAVLGNEQFF
TRBV21-1	NA	TRBJ2-7	many	TGTGCCAGCAGCACCTTAGCGGGAGGCGAGCAGTACTTC	CASSTLAGGEQYF
TRBV3-1	TRBD2	TRBJ2-6	many	TGTGCCAGCAGCCCTCGACTAGCGGGGGGGCAAAAGCCTGGGGCCAACGTCCTGACTTTC	CASSPRLAGGQKPGANVLTF
TRBV6-2/TRBV6-3	TRBD2	TRBJ2-3	many	TGTGCCAGCAGTATGGGCGGGAGTGCTAGCACAGATACGCAGTATTTT	CASSMGGSASTDTQYF
TRBV7-9	TRBD2	TRBJ2-7	NA	TGTGCCAGCAGCCCCCTAGCGGGGGCCTACGAGCAGTACTTC	CASSPLAGAYEQYF
TRBV2	NA	TRBJ2-1	many	TGTGCCAGCAGTGTAGCGGCAAACAATGAGCAGTTCTTC	CASSVAANNEQFF
TRBV6-2/TRBV6-3	TRBD1	TRBJ2-2	few	TGTGCCAGCAGTTCCGAGGGACAGTCTGCCACCGGGGAGCTGTTTTTT	CASSSEGQSATGELFF
TRBV2	TRBD2	TRBJ2-5	many	TGTGCCAGCAGTCGACTAGCGGGACTGTCTCCGAAGACCCAGTACTTC	CASSRLAGLSPKTQYF
TRBV2	NA	TRBJ1-5	many	TGTGCCAGCAGTAAACTCGATAGCAATCAGCCCCAGCATTTT	CASSKLDSNQPQHF
TRBV6-5	TRBD2	TRBJ2-7	few	TGTGCCAGCAGTTACTCCGGACTAGCTTTCTACGAGCAGTACTTC	CASSYSGLAFYEQYF
TRBV29-1	TRBD2	TRBJ2-1	many	TGCAGCGCCGGGACTAGCGCCTACGATGAGCAGTTCTTC	CSAGTSAYDEQFF